These 8 T cell receptor beta chains came from one sample sequenced in a study of CD4+ T cells in melanoma. The protocol was immunoSEQ multiplex PCR, while the TCRdb copy is restricted to in-frame clones and leaves out a portion. Here the sample spans 120,000 to 150,000 clones, about 90% being singletons. All receptors derive from a human donor with melanoma.

This chain uses TRBV5-6 with TRBJ2-5; D tentatively reads TRBD1 or TRBD2 (6 bases each). With 6 bases removed from V and 5 bases from J, the gap between germline ends came to 17 bases. Germline CDR1 reads SGHDT; CDR2 reads YYEEEE. The CDR3 has 14 residues. For the CDR3, the DNA is TGTGCCAGCACCCCCGTTGGGGGGCTGGAGACCCAGTACTTC. This sequence encodes CASTPVGGLETQYF.

The V and J genes are TRBV30 and TRBJ1-1, with TRBD1 identical over 7 bases. J gave up 1 base and V 2 bases, and 10 bases lay outside the gene matches. The CDR3 spans 16 residues. The germline V gene encodes CDR1 GTSNPN and CDR2 SVGIG (reference sequence). The CDR3 here is CAWSRPGGMTNTEAFF. The CDR3 region has the DNA TGTGCCTGGAGTAGGCCAGGGGGAATGACGAACACTGAAGCTTTCTTT.

J is TRBJ2-3 and V is TRBV6-1; 8 bases match TRBD2. J lost 6 bases, V lost 7 bases, and 12 bases had no gene match. Looked up from germline, CDR1 is MNHNS and CDR2 is SASEGT. This CDR3 contains 15 residues. CDR3 nucleotide sequence: TGTGCCAGCACGGGGGGGCCGGGAACAACGGATACGCAGTATTTT. Translated: CASTGGPGTTDTQYF.

The chain recombines TRBV2 with TRBJ1-1, with TRBD1 matching 8 bases. The CDR3 sequence is 14 residues long. V shed 7 bases and J 2 bases; nucleotides not matched to a gene: 6. Germline V gene sequence: CDR1 SNHLY, CDR2 FYNNEI. The CDR3 here is CASKRQGANTEAFF. CDR3 DNA: TGTGCCAGCAAGAGGCAGGGGGCCAACACTGAAGCTTTCTTT.

The chain has TRBV11-2 and TRBJ1-1; no definite D call. CDR3 size: 14 residues. Trimming left V 5 bases short and J 1 base short, with 11 bases between. Germline V gene lookup returns CDR1 SGHAT and CDR2 FQNNGV. CDR3 bases: TGTGCCAGCAGCCCCACAAGGCCGAACACTGAAGCTTTCTTT. Its protein is CASSPTRPNTEAFF.

V and J are TRBV5-1 and TRBJ2-5, with TRBD2 matching over 10 bases. The CDR3 loop spans 16 amino acids. Germline assignment: CDR1 SGHRS and CDR2 YFSETQ. V dropped 4 bases and J dropped 2; count of bases not matched to a gene: 8. As DNA, the CDR3 is TGCGCCAGCAGCCTGAATAGCGGGGGGCCTCAAGAGACCCAGTACTTC. Residues: CASSLNSGGPQETQYF.

The rearrangement uses TRBV30 and TRBJ1-5; D unclear. Deletions cut 5 bases from V and 4 bases from J, with 12 bases between. Germline lookup yields CDR1 GTSNPN and CDR2 SVGIG (reference sequence). The CDR3 runs 13 residues. CDR3 bases: TGTGCCTGGGCCTACGCCGGGAATCAGCCCCAGCATTTT. It is translated as CAWAYAGNQPQHF.

V usage is TRBV12-2 and J usage is TRBJ1-5; the D call TRBD1 from the table was never checked on the DNA. TRBV12-2 is described as a pseudogene. The CDR3 sequence is 19 residues long. CDR3 bases: TGTGCAAGTCGCTTAAAGGTGGCTCCCAGGGGGCGAGGGGCTCAGCCCCAGCATTTT. Its translation: CASRLKVAPRGRGAQPQHF.